These 24 T cell receptor beta chains came from one sample sequenced in a study of blood T cell repertoires in COVID-19. Clones were read by immunoSEQ multiplex PCR, and TCRdb kept only the in-frame ones, dropping some. This table holds about 74,000 clones, less than 85% found once. What was sequenced was peripheral blood. The receptors here all came from a human donor in a cohort sampled during active COVID-19.

The chain combines TRBV10-3 with TRBJ2-1; D unclear. Between the trimmed V and J ends, which lost 11 bases and 6 bases, there was a span of 20 bases. CDR1 and CDR2 from the germline V gene are ENHRY and SYGVKD. This CDR3 has 14 residues. The CDR3 region is CASEPGPQGNEQFF. In DNA, the CDR3 is TGTGCCTCCGAACCGGGTCCCCAAGGCAATGAGCAGTTCTTC.

This rearrangement joins TRBV28 to TRBJ1-5; no firm D call. Germline assignment: CDR1 MDHEN and CDR2 SYDVKM. This CDR3 spans 13 amino acids. The germline V and J ends were trimmed by 3 bases and 9 bases, with 12 bases remaining between them. CDR3 sequence: CASSFIGPWPQHF. The CDR3, as DNA: TGTGCCAGCAGTTTCATTGGGCCCTGGCCCCAGCATTTT.

This chain joins TRBV20-1 and TRBJ2-3, with D perhaps matching TRBD2 (5 bases). V lost 7 bases, J lost 4 bases, and 9 bases lay in between. Germline V lookup: CDR1 DFQATT, CDR2 SNEGSKA (reference sequence). The CDR3 consists of 11 residues. The CDR3 DNA reads as TGCAGTGTTACACTAGCAGATACGCAGTATTTT. Residues: CSVTLADTQYF.

V usage is TRBV25-1 and J usage is TRBJ1-6; 7 bases map to TRBD1. The germline V gene encodes CDR1 MGHDK and CDR2 SYGVNS. Germline trimming cut 6 bases from V and 14 bases from J; bases unmatched to any gene: 7. This CDR3 comprises 12 residues. The CDR3 spells CASSVTGSTLHF. CDR3 DNA sequence: TGTGCCAGCAGCGTGACAGGGTCGACCCTCCACTTT.

This chain connects TRBV5-1 to TRBJ2-3; 10 bases align to TRBD2. The V and J ends lost 7 bases and 5 bases, in that order; junction bases with no gene match: 13. The CDR3 contains 16 residues. Germline values: CDR1 SGHRS, CDR2 YFSETQ. This CDR3 is CASRRGSSGGGDTQYF. The CDR3 nucleotides are TGCGCCAGCCGCCGGGGGTCTAGCGGGGGAGGAGATACGCAGTATTTT.

The V call is TRBV6-5, the J call TRBJ2-1, with D unresolved. V lost 4 bases, J lost 6 bases, and 7 bases lay in between. Germline assignment: CDR1 MNHEY and CDR2 SVGAGI. The CDR3 is 12 residues long. The CDR3 DNA reads as TGTGCCAGCAGTTCGCCGGGCAATGAGCAGTTCTTC. Its translation is CASSSPGNEQFF.

This clone has more than one count but fewer than ten. The CDR3 sequence: CASSSTPLPTGDYGYTF. The CDR3 nucleotides read TGCGCCAGCAGCTCCACCCCGTTACCAACGGGGGACTATGGCTACACCTTC. The chain carries TRBV5-1 and TRBJ1-2; D is possibly TRBD1 (5 bases). The CDR3 spans 17 residues. Trimming shortened V by 3 bases and J by 3 bases, and 21 bases separated the two germline ends. Germline CDR1 and CDR2: SGHRS and YFSETQ.

The chain recombines TRBV7-2 with TRBJ2-7, with 7 nucleotides matching TRBD1. This CDR3 region has 15 residues. CDR1 is SGHTA and CDR2 is FQGNSA in the germline V gene. The ends lost 1 base at V and 2 bases at J; junction bases unmatched: 5. CDR3 coding DNA: TGTGCCAGCAGCTTAGGAGGGACAGTGACCTACGAGCAGTACTTC. Protein product: CASSLGGTVTYEQYF.

This chain joins TRBV3-1 (or the pseudogene TRBV3-2) and TRBJ2-1; D unclear. V was clipped by 2 bases and J by 0 bases, with 11 bases between them. This CDR3 is 16 amino acids long. Germline-derived CDR1 and CDR2 are LGHDT and YNNKEL (reference sequence). The DNA for the CDR3 is TGTGCCAGCAGCCAAATTAGCAAAAGCTCCTACAATGAGCAGTTCTTC. The encoded protein is CASSQISKSSYNEQFF.

The CDR3 reads CASSQVSRGGRGNTIYF. CDR3 sequence (DNA): TGTGCCAGCAGCCAAGTTTCAAGAGGGGGTAGGGGAAACACCATATATTTT. The chain links TRBV3-1 (or the pseudogene TRBV3-2) to TRBJ1-3; a possible D gene is TRBD1 (6 bases). Between the trimmed V and J ends, which lost 1 base and 4 bases, there was a span of 17 bases. The CDR3 runs to 17 residues. Germline assignment: CDR1 LGHDT and CDR2 YNNKEL (reference sequence).

Written as DNA, the CDR3 is TGTGCCAGCAGCGCACGCAGGGGAATCACAGATACGCAGTATTTT. Translating it yields CASSARRGITDTQYF. V and J are TRBV9 and TRBJ2-3; perhaps TRBD1 as D (6 bases). The CDR3 runs 15 residues. Per germline, CDR1 SGDLS and CDR2 YYNGEE. Trimming removed 3 bases at V and 2 bases at J, with 13 bases between.

The CDR3 DNA follows: TGTGCCAGCAGTTTAAGCACAGGCTCGTACAATGAGCAGTTCTTC. Translating it yields CASSLSTGSYNEQFF. The chain couples TRBV27 to TRBJ2-1; a possible D gene is TRBD1 (5 bases). There are 15 residues in the CDR3. Between the trimmed V and J ends, which lost 2 bases and 4 bases, there was a span of 12 bases. Germline CDR1 and CDR2: MNHEY and SMNVEV (reference sequence).

The CDR3 is CASSLSPGSLSYNEQFF. CDR3 DNA sequence: TGTGCCAGCAGCTTGAGTCCAGGGTCCCTCTCCTACAATGAGCAGTTCTTC. This sequence joins TRBV5-4 and TRBJ2-1, with D perhaps matching TRBD1 (5 bases). V shed 1 base and J shed 0 bases, with 14 bases lying between them. The CDR3 extends over 17 amino acids. CDR1 is SGHNT, CDR2 YYREEE, per germline (reference sequence).

V usage is TRBV15 and J usage is TRBJ1-2; tentatively, D is TRBD1 (6 bases). The V and J ends lost 0 bases and 12 bases respectively, with 26 bases between them. Germline V gene lookup returns CDR1 LNHNV and CDR2 YYDKDF (reference sequence). The CDR3 consists of 17 residues. CDR3 region: CATSRDLDKRYRVGHTF. The CDR3 nucleotides read TGTGCCACCAGCAGAGATCTGGATAAGAGATACAGGGTGGGTCACACCTTC. The full variable domain, with the rest looked up from reference TRBV15 and TRBJ1-2, is DAMVIQNPRYQVTQFGKPVTLSCSQTLNHNVMYWYQQKSSQAPKLLFHYYDKDFNNEADTPDNFQSRRPNTSFCFLDIRSPGLGDTAMYLCATSRDLDKRYRVGHTFGSGTRLTVV.

The gene calls are TRBV5-4 and TRBJ1-2; D is uncertain. Trimming removed 1 base at V and 4 bases at J, with 11 bases between. The CDR3 has 14 residues. Germline lookup yields CDR1 SGHNT and CDR2 YYREEE (reference sequence). The CDR3: CASSLLAGSYGYTF. DNA of the CDR3: TGTGCCAGCAGCTTGTTAGCGGGGAGCTATGGCTACACCTTC.

This chain uses TRBV30 with TRBJ2-5; TRBD2 matches 11 bases. Losses at the gene ends were 7 bases for V and 4 bases for J; bases not matched to a gene: 8. This CDR3 region has 14 residues. In germline, CDR1 is GTSNPN, CDR2 SVGIG (reference sequence). The CDR3 sequence: CASPSSGGPETQYF. CDR3 coding DNA: TGTGCCTCCCCATCTAGCGGGGGGCCAGAGACCCAGTACTTC.

The chain employs TRBV6-5 and TRBJ1-4; D gene unclear. Trimming left V 0 bases short and J 2 bases short, with 7 bases between. This CDR3 has 15 residues. The germline gives CDR1 MNHEY, CDR2 SVGAGI. CDR3 amino acids: CASSYSGVTNEKLFF. The CDR3 nucleotides read TGTGCCAGCAGTTACTCCGGGGTCACTAATGAAAAACTGTTTTTT.

This chain uses TRBV14 with TRBJ1-1; weak D call: TRBD1 (5 bases). V gave up 0 bases and J gave up 10 bases, with 12 bases separating them. Germline CDR1 is SGHDN and CDR2 is FVKESK. The CDR3 length is 13 residues. CDR3 nucleotide sequence: TGTGCCAGCAGCCAAGATGGGGCGGTTAGAGCTTTCTTT. Translation: CASSQDGAVRAFF. The full variable domain, with the rest looked up from reference TRBV14 and TRBJ1-1, is EAGVTQFPSHSVIEKGQTVTLRCDPISGHDNLYWYRRVMGKEIKFLLHFVKESKQDESGMPNNRFLAERTGGTYSTLKVQPAELEDSGVYFCASSQDGAVRAFFGQGTRLTVV.

The chain joins TRBV12-3 or TRBV12-4 to TRBJ1-2; no clear D. This CDR3 is 13 amino acids long. V was clipped by 4 bases and J by 2 bases, with 8 bases between them. The CDR3 coding sequence is TGTGCCAGCAGTTCAACACCGAACTATGGCTACACCTTC. The encoded protein is CASSSTPNYGYTF.

The chain has TRBV10-3 and TRBJ2-3, with 13 bases that match TRBD2. Trimming cost V 8 bases and J 4 bases; bases outside gene matches: 6. In germline, CDR1 is ENHRY, CDR2 SYGVKD. The CDR3 runs 15 residues. In nucleotides, the CDR3 is TGTGCCATCGCTTATACTAGCGGGGGGGCAGATACGCAGTATTTT. It codes for CAIAYTSGGADTQYF.

This sequence joins TRBV11-2 and TRBJ1-6, with 7 bases identical to TRBD1. V was clipped by 0 bases and J by 7 bases; unmatched bases: 6. Germline assignment: CDR1 SGHAT and CDR2 FQNNGV. The CDR3 covers 16 residues. The CDR3 coding sequence is TGTGCCAGCAGCTTAGAGGTACAGGGGTCGAATTCACCCCTCCACTTT. Its translation: CASSLEVQGSNSPLHF.

The V and J genes are TRBV18 and TRBJ1-6, with D uncertain. The CDR3 extends over 14 amino acids. V lost 6 bases and J 8 bases, leaving 14 bases between the germline ends. Germline lookup yields CDR1 KGHSH and CDR2 LQKENI. In DNA, the CDR3 is TGTGCCAGCTCCCGTCGGGAGGGTGATTCACCCCTCCACTTT. Protein sequence: CASSRREGDSPLHF.

V usage is TRBV2 and J usage is TRBJ2-1, with D perhaps TRBD1 (5 bases). V lost 7 bases to trimming and J lost 8 bases, with 21 bases between them. The CDR3 has 15 residues. Looked up from germline, CDR1 is SNHLY and CDR2 is FYNNEI. CDR3 region: CASTKGFNSWDEQFF. The CDR3, as DNA: TGTGCCAGCACTAAGGGGTTTAACAGTTGGGATGAGCAGTTCTTC.

The chain carries TRBV7-2 and TRBJ1-1; D is ambiguous. Germline values: CDR1 SGHTA, CDR2 FQGNSA. This CDR3 contains 13 residues. The germline V and J ends were trimmed by 5 bases and 1 base, with 8 bases remaining between them. The CDR3 sequence: CASSNLPNTEAFF. In DNA form, the CDR3 reads TGTGCCAGCAGCAATCTTCCGAACACTGAAGCTTTCTTT.